The 5 T cell receptor beta chains below were found in one sample sequenced in a study of blood T cell repertoires in COVID-19. Measured with immunoSEQ multiplex PCR; TCRdb has only the in-frame clones, and not every one. Among 320,000 or so clones listed, roughly 89% were seen once. Sequenced: PBMCs or T cells enriched from blood (not recorded which). These receptors were taken from a man aged 60-69 years who had recovered from COVID-19.

The V and J genes are TRBV9 and TRBJ2-1; 13 nucleotides agree with TRBD2. The CDR3 length is 16 residues. Germline assignment: CDR1 SGDLS and CDR2 YYNGEE. With V trimmed by 0 bases and J by 4 bases, 1 base remained unmatched. The CDR3 nucleotides are TGTGCCAGCAGCGTAGAACTAGCGGGAGGGTACAATGAGCAGTTCTTC. Protein product: CASSVELAGGYNEQFF.

This clone was observed once. CDR3 sequence: CASSSRLAGGWSYNEQFF. CDR3 DNA sequence: TGCGCCAGCAGCTCGCGACTAGCGGGAGGTTGGTCCTACAATGAGCAGTTCTTC. V gene TRBV4-1 combines with J gene TRBJ2-1, with TRBD2 identical over 13 bases. The CDR3 extends over 18 amino acids. Germline lookup yields CDR1 MGHRA and CDR2 YSYEKL. V dropped 5 bases and J dropped 1; count of bases not matched to a gene: 8.

The chain uses TRBV5-4 and TRBJ1-4, with no clear D. Trimming took 3 bases from V and 5 from J, leaving 14 bases between them. In germline, CDR1 is SGHNT, CDR2 YYREEE (reference sequence). This CDR3 has 15 amino acids. CDR3 in amino acids: CASSSPAGPNEKLFF. The CDR3 DNA reads as TGTGCCAGCAGCTCCCCCGCAGGCCCAAATGAAAAACTGTTTTTT.

This chain uses TRBV3-1 (or the pseudogene TRBV3-2) with TRBJ1-5; TRBD1 might be the D (5 bases). The CDR3 covers 18 residues. The V gene lost 1 base and the J gene lost 3 bases, with 19 bases spanning the gap. Germline V CDR1 and CDR2: LGHDT, YNNKEL (reference sequence). CDR3 DNA: TGTGCCAGCAGCCAAGGACCGGGAGCTCTAGGGGCCAATCAGCCCCAGCATTTT. Its protein product is CASSQGPGALGANQPQHF.

This clone occurred a few times. V is TRBV5-5 and J is TRBJ1-3, with 8 positions matching TRBD1. The V and J ends lost 0 bases and 4 bases, in that order; junction bases with no gene match: 3. This CDR3 spans 15 amino acids. The germline CDR1 and CDR2 sequences are SGHKS and YYEKEE (reference sequence). CDR3 protein: CASSLAGGLGNTIYF. The CDR3 nucleotides read TGTGCCAGCAGCTTGGCAGGGGGCTTAGGAAACACCATATATTTT.